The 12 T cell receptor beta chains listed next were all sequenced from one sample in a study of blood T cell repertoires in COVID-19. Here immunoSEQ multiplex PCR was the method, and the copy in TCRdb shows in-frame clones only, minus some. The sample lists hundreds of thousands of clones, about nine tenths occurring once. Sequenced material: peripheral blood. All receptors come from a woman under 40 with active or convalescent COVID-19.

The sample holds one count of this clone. CDR3 sequence: CASSATGAYNEQFF. The CDR3 coding sequence is TGTGCCAGCAGTGCCACAGGAGCCTACAATGAGCAGTTCTTC. This rearrangement joins TRBV2 to TRBJ2-1, with D possibly matching TRBD1 (5 bases). The CDR3 spans 14 residues. Trimming left V 4 bases short and J 2 bases short, with 9 bases between. The germline gives CDR1 SNHLY, CDR2 FYNNEI.

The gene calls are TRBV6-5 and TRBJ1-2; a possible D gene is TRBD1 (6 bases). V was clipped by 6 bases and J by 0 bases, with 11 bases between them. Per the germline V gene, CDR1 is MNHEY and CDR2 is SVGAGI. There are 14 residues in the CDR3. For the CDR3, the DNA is TGTGCCAGCAGAGACAGGAGAGCTAACTATGGCTACACCTTC. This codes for CASRDRRANYGYTF.

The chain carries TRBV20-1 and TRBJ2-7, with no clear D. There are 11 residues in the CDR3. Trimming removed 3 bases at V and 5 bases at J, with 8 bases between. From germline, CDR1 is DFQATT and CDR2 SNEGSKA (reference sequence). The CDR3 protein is CSASQANEQYF. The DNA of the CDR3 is TGCAGTGCTAGCCAGGCCAACGAGCAGTACTTC.

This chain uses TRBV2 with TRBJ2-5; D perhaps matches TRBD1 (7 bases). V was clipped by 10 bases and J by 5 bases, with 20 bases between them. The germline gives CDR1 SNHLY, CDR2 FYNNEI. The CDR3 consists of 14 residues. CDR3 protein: CANRAGGSRETQYF. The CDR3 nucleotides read TGTGCCAACCGGGCAGGGGGGTCCAGGGAGACCCAGTACTTC.

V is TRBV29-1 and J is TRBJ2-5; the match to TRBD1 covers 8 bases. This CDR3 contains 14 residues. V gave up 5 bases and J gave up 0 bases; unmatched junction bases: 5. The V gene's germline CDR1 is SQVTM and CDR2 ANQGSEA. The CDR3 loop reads CSVRTGFNQETQYF. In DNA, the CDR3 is TGCAGCGTTCGGACAGGGTTTAACCAAGAGACCCAGTACTTC.

The CDR3 DNA is TGCGCCAGCAGTCCTCAGGGGGTTCCTAGCACAGATACGCAGTATTTT. It specifies CASSPQGVPSTDTQYF. The chain has TRBV4-1 and TRBJ2-3, with 7 positions matching TRBD1. Germline loops: CDR1 MGHRA, CDR2 YSYEKL. V shed 6 bases and J 0 bases; nucleotides not matched to a gene: 9. CDR3 size: 16 residues.

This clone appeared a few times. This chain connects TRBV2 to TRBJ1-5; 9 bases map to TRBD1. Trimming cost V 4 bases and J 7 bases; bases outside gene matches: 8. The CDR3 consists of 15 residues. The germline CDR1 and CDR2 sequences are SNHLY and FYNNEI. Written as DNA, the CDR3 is TGTGCCAGCAGTGTGGCGGGACAGGGATTCCAGCCCCAGCATTTT. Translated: CASSVAGQGFQPQHF.

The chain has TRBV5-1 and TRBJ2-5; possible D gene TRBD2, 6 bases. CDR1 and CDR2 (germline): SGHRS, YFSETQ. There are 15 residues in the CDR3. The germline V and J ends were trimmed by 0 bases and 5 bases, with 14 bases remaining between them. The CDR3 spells CASSLVGSSGETQYF. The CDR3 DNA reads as TGCGCCAGCAGCTTGGTCGGTAGCAGCGGGGAGACCCAGTACTTC.

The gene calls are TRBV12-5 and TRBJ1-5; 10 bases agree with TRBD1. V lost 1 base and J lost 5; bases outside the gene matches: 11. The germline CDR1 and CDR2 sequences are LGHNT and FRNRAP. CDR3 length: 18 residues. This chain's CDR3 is CASGLARPGQGIDQPQHF. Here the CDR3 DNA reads TGTGCTAGTGGTTTGGCACGCCCGGGACAGGGGATCGATCAGCCCCAGCATTTT.

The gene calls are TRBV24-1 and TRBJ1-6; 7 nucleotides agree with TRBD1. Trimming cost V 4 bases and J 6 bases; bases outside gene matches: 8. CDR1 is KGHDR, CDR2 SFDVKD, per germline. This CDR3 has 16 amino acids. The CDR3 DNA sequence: TGTGCCACCAGTGACCAGACAGGGAAACTTAATTCACCCCTCCACTTT. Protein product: CATSDQTGKLNSPLHF.

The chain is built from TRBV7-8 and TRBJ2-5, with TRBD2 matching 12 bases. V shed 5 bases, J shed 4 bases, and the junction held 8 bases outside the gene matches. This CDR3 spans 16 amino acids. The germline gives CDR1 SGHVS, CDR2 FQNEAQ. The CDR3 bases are TGTGCCAGCAGCGGTCGACTAGCGGGAGAAGTAGAGACCCAGTACTTC. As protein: CASSGRLAGEVETQYF.

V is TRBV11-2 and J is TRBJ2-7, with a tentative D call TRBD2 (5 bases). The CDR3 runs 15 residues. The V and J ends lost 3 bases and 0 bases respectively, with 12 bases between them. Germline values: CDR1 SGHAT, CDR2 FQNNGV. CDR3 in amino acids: CASSFTWESSYEQYF. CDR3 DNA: TGTGCCAGCAGCTTTACGTGGGAGAGCTCCTACGAGCAGTACTTC.